This TCR beta chain is drawn from a study of blood T cell repertoires in COVID-19. Study-level information: COVID-19 samples collected from the United States, Italy and Spain covered acute and convalescent phases. T cells, B-cell-depleted T cells, or PBMCs provided the cDNA or gDNA that served as material.

The authors' processing: Amplification of reference gene primers was used by the study to estimate nucleated cell counts. Some clones are missing from TCRdb's copy, which holds only in-frame ones; the method was immunoSEQ multiplex PCR. V, J and clone size derive from that table, while D and trimming were established from the DNA sequence. This table holds approximately 250,000 clones, 80% to 90% found once. Germline trimming cut 3 bases from V and 4 bases from J; bases unmatched to any gene: 16. The CDR3 length is 19 residues. The V gene's germline CDR1 is MGHRA and CDR2 YSYEKL. The V call is TRBV4-1, the J call TRBJ1-5, with TRBD1 matching 9 bases. This TCR was recovered from a man aged 45-65 years with acute or convalescent COVID-19. Material: peripheral blood. CDR3 coding DNA: TGCGCCAGCAGCCACCGACCTATTACCGGGACAGGGTTGAATCAGCCCCAGCATTTT. Translated: CASSHRPITGTGLNQPQHF.